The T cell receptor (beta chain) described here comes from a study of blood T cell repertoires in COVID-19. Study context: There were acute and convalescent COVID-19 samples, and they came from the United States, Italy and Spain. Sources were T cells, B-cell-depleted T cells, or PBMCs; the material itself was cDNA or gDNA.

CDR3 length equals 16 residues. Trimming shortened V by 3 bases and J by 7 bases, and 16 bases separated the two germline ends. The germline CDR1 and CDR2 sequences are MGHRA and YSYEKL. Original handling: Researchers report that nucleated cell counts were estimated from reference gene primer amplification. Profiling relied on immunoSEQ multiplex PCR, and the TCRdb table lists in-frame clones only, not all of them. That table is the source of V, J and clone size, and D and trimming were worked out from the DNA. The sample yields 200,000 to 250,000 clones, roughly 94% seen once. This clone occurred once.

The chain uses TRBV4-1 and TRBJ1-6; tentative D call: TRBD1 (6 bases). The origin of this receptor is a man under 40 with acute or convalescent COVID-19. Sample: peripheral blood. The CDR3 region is CASSQPGGGRNSPLHF. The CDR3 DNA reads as TGCGCCAGCAGCCAGCCGGGGGGGGGCAGGAATTCACCCCTCCACTTT.